This entry is about one T cell receptor beta chain. Its antigen is not known. Reverse transcription of roughly 0.5 to 1 ug RNA was performed with random hexamers. An immunoSEQ multiplex PCR amplified TCR beta CDR3 over 54 Vbeta and 13 Jbeta. TCRdb passed the immunoSEQ multiplex PCR reads through MiXCR, listing each CDR3 protein once. The sample records roughly 150,000 distinct CDR3 sequences, more than 90% being singletons. These data come from a study of CD8 T cells in Susac syndrome. Study results and limitations: That the number of individuals in its TCR sequencing and HLA analysis was relatively small was acknowledged by the study.

The trim removed 4 bases at V and 1 base at J, leaving 3 bases unmatched. Germline V gene lookup returns CDR1 SGHRS and CDR2 YFSETQ. The CDR3 has 16 residues. The chain links TRBV5-1 to TRBJ2-5; 14 nucleotides match TRBD2. The sequenced sample consisted of CD4+ T cells from PBMCs. This receptor was obtained from a human donor with Susac syndrome. CDR3 protein: CASSPGLAGGQETQYF. Here the CDR3 DNA reads TGCGCCAGCAGCCCCGGACTAGCGGGGGGCCAAGAGACCCAGTACTTC.